The clone carrying this T cell receptor (beta chain) was found a few times. Its antigen is still unknown. The data stem from a study of beta chain features in type 1 diabetes. Germline V lookup: CDR1 SNHLY, CDR2 FYNNEI. The CDR3 loop spans 14 amino acids. V lost 7 bases, J lost 2 bases, and 13 bases lay in between. As every portion of the isolated RNA was reverse transcribed, the sequencing read expressed TCRB transcripts. Here immunoSEQ multiplex PCR was the method, and the copy in TCRdb shows in-frame clones only, minus some. The table shows fewer than 450,000 clones, with roughly 14% occurring only once. Study-level results: Among patients, naive, central memory and Treg TCRB repertoires appeared more similar than among healthy donors. A moderate, significant TCRB CDR3 shortening appeared in type 1 diabetes across four CD4+ subsets.

The sequencing sample was made of naive CD4+ T cells from blood. The V and J genes are TRBV2 and TRBJ2-3; D is possibly TRBD1 (6 bases). This TCR derives from a woman aged 18-29 years with type 1 diabetes. CDR3 nucleotide sequence: TGTGCCAGCATCAGACAGGCCCCCACAGATACGCAGTATTTT. Encoded protein: CASIRQAPTDTQYF.